These T cell receptor beta chains were read from a single sample in a study of blood T cell repertoires in COVID-19. Data came from immunoSEQ multiplex PCR; TCRdb stores just in-frame clones and leaves some out. This table has about 39,000 clones, about 94% appearing once. Sequenced material: peripheral blood. The receptors derive from a human donor with active COVID-19. The donor label of this sample is uncertain. CDR3s include the opening cysteine and the closing phenylalanine or tryptophan. D genes are given only for firm matches. A clone size is listed for some rows: how often the clone was seen (once, few, many), or a class if it is expanded.

>NA|15|TRBJ2-3|NA|TRBV6-4
CASSDKLASTDTQYF
TGTGCCAGCAGTGATAAACTTGCTAGCACAGATACGCAGTATTTT
>once|16|TRBJ2-1|TRBD2|TRBV6-6
CASSPSERGAYNEQFF
TGTGCCAGCAGTCCTTCGGAGCGGGGGGCCTACAATGAGCAGTTCTTC
>NA|13|TRBJ2-7|NA|TRBV5-1
CASSLVGSYEQYF
TGCGCCAGCAGCTTGGTTGGTAGCTACGAGCAGTACTTC
>NA|17|TRBJ2-1|TRBD2|TRBV4-1
CASSQADPGRADPEQFF
TGCGCCAGCAGCCAAGCGGACCCCGGGAGGGCCGATCCTGAGCAGTTCTTC
>NA|17|TRBJ2-2|TRBD1|TRBV2
CASGRRPRTGSNGELFF
TGTGCCAGCGGGCGACGACCGAGGACAGGGTCTAACGGGGAGCTGTTTTTT
>NA|15|TRBJ2-3|TRBD2|TRBV29-1
CSAQRTGGRTDTQYF
TGCAGCGCTCAGAGGACGGGAGGACGGACAGATACGCAGTATTTT
>NA|12|TRBJ1-2|NA|TRBV18
CASSLSSGGYTF
TGTGCCAGCTCACTTAGTTCGGGTGGCTACACCTTC
>NA|15|TRBJ1-6|NA|TRBV13
CASSLGGQGRSPLHF
TGTGCCAGCAGCTTAGGGGGTCAGGGAAGGTCACCCCTCCACTTT
>NA|19|TRBJ2-1|TRBD1|TRBV18
CASSPVGQGHPSSYNEQFF
TGTGCCAGCTCACCGGTGGGACAGGGGCACCCGAGCTCCTACAATGAGCAGTTCTTC
>NA|15|TRBJ2-4|NA|TRBV3-1/TRBV3-2
CASSPPGGAGDIQYF
TGTGCCAGCAGCCCCCCCGGCGGGGCCGGGGACATTCAGTACTTC
>NA|14|TRBJ2-5|TRBD1|TRBV18
CASSQRTGVETQYF
TGTGCCAGCTCACAAAGGACAGGGGTAGAGACCCAGTACTTC
>NA|14|TRBJ2-3|NA|TRBV11-3
CASSTGTSSGTQYF
TGTGCCAGCAGCACCGGCACTAGCAGCGGTACGCAGTATTTT
>NA|14|TRBJ2-7|NA|TRBV19
CASSIGTGSYEQYF
TGTGCCAGTAGTATAGGGACTGGTTCCTACGAGCAGTACTTC
>NA|12|TRBJ2-3|NA|TRBV7-9
CASRKDGDTQYF
TGTGCCAGCAGGAAAGACGGGGATACGCAGTATTTT
>NA|16|TRBJ2-2|TRBD2|TRBV11-2
CASSLSWRGSTGELFF
TGTGCCAGCAGCTTAAGTTGGCGGGGGTCCACCGGGGAGCTGTTTTTT